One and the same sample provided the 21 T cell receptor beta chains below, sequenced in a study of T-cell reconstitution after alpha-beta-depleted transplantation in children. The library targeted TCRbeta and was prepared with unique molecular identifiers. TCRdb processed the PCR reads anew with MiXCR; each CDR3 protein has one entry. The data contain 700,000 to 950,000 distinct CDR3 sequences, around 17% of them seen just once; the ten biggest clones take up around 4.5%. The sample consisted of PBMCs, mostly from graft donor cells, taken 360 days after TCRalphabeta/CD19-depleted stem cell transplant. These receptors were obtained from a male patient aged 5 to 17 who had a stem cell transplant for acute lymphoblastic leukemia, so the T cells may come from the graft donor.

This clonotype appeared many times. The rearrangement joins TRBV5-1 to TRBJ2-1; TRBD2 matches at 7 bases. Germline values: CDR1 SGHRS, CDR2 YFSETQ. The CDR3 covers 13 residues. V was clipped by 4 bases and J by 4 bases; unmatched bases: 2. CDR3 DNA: TGCGCCAGCAGCAGCGGGACTTACAATGAGCAGTTCTTC. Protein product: CASSSGTYNEQFF.

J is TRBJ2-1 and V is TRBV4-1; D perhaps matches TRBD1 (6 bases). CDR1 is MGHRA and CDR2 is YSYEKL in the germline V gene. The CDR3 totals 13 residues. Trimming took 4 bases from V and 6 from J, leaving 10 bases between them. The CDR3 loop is CASSPRDINEQFF. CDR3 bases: TGCGCCAGCAGCCCCCGGGACATCAATGAGCAGTTCTTC.

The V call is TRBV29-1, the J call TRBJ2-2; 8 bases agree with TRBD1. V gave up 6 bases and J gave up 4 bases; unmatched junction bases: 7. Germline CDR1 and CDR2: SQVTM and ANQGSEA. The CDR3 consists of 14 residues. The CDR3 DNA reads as TGCAGCGTAGCCGGGACAGGCCCCACCGGGGAGCTGTTTTTT. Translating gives CSVAGTGPTGELFF.

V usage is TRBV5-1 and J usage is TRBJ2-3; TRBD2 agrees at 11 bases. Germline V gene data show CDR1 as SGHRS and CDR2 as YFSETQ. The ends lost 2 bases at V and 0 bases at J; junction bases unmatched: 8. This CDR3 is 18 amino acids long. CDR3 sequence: CASSFLPGTSGSTDTQYF. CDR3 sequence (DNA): TGCGCCAGCAGCTTCTTACCCGGGACTAGCGGTAGCACAGATACGCAGTATTTT.

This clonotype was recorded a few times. The CDR3 region has the DNA TGCGCCAGCAGCTTGCGAAGGGGACAGGGGTACGAGCAGTACTTC. This sequence encodes CASSLRRGQGYEQYF. V is TRBV5-1 and J is TRBJ2-7, with 10 bases matching TRBD1. Germline-derived CDR1 and CDR2 are SGHRS and YFSETQ. The length of the CDR3 is 15 residues. J was trimmed by 4 bases and V by 1 base; bases with no gene match: 5.

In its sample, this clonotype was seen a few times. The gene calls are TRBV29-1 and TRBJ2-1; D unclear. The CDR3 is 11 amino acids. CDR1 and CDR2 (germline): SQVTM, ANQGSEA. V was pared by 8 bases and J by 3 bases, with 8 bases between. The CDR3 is CSLRVYNEQFF. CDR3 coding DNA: TGCAGCCTTAGGGTCTACAATGAGCAGTTCTTC.

CDR3 sequence: CASSPRAGESLSTDTQYF. CDR3 bases: TGTGCCAGCAGCCCCCGAGCGGGAGAGTCCCTCTCCACAGATACGCAGTATTTT. The chain has TRBV11-1 and TRBJ2-3; 8 bases are shared with TRBD2. From germline, CDR1 is SGHAT and CDR2 FQDESV (reference sequence). CDR3 length equals 18 residues. Trimming at V came to 5 bases and at J to 2 bases, leaving 15 bases not matched to a gene.

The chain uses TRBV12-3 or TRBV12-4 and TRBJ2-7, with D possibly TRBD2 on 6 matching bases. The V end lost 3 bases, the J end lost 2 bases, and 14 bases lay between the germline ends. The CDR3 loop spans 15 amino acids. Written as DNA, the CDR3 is TGTGCCAGCAGTTTGTTACAGCGGGTCGCCTACGAGCAGTACTTC. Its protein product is CASSLLQRVAYEQYF.

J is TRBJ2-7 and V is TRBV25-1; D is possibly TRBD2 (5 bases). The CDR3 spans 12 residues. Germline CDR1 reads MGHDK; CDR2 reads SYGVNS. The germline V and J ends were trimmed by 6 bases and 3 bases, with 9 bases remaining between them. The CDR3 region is CASRSSIYEQYF. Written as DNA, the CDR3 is TGTGCCAGCAGATCTAGCATCTACGAGCAGTACTTC.

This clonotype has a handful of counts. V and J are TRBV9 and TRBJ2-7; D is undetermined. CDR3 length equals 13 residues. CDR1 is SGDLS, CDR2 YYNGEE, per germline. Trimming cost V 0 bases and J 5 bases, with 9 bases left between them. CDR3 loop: CASSVAWVDEQYF. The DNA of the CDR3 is TGTGCCAGCAGCGTAGCTTGGGTAGACGAGCAGTACTTC.

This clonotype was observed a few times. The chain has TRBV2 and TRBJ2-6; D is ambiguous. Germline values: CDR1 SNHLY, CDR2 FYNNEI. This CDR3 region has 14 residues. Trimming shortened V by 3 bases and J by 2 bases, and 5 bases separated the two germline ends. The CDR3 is CASSDPAGANVLTF. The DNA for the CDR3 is TGTGCCAGCAGTGATCCCGCTGGGGCCAACGTCCTGACTTTC.

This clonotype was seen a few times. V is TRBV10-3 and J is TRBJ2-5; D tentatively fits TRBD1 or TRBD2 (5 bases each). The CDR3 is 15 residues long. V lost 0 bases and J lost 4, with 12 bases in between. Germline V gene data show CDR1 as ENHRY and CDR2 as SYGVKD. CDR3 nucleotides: TGTGCCATCAGTGAGTCGGGGACCCGGGCAGAGACCCAGTACTTC. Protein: CAISESGTRAETQYF.

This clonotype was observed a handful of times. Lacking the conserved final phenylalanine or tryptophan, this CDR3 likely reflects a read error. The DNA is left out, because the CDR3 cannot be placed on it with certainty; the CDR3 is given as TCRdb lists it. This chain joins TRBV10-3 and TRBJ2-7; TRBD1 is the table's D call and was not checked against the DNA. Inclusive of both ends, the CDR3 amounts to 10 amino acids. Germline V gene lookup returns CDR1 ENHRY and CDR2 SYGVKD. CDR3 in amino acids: CASPPGQVEL.

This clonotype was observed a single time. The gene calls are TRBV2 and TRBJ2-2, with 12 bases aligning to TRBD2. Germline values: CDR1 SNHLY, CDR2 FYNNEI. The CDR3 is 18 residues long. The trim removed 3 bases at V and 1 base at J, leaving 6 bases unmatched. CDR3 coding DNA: TGTGCCAGCAGTGATAGGACTAGCGGGACCAGGAACACCGGGGAGCTGTTTTTT. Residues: CASSDRTSGTRNTGELFF.

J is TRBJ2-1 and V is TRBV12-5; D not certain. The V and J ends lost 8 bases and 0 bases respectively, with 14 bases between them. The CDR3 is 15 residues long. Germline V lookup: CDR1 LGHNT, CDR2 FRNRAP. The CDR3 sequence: CASPLSAVSYNEQFF. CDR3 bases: TGTGCTAGTCCCCTCTCGGCAGTCTCCTACAATGAGCAGTTCTTC. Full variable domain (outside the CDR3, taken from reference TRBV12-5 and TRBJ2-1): DARVTQTPRHKVTEMGQEVTMRCQPILGHNTVFWYRQTMMQGLELLAYFRNRAPLDDSGMPKDRFSAEMPDATLATLKIQPSEPRDSAVYFCASPLSAVSYNEQFFGPGTRLTVL.

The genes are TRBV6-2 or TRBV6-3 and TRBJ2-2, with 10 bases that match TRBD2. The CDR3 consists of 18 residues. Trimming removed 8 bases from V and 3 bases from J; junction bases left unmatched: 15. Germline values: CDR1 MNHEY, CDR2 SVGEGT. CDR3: CASGWLSGRAIDTGELFF. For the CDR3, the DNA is TGTGCCAGCGGTTGGCTAAGCGGGAGGGCCATCGACACCGGGGAGCTGTTTTTT.

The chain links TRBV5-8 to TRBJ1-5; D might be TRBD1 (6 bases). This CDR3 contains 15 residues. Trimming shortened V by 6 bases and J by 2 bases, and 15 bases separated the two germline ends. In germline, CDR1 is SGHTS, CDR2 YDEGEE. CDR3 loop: CASTDRGGGNQPQHF. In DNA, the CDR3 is TGTGCCAGCACCGACCGCGGGGGCGGCAATCAGCCCCAGCATTTT.

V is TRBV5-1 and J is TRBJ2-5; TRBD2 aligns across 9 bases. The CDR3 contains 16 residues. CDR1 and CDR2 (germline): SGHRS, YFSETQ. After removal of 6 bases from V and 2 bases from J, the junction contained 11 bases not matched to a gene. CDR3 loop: CASIVWPTSGQETQYF. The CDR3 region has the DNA TGCGCCAGCATCGTTTGGCCGACTAGCGGACAAGAGACCCAGTACTTC.

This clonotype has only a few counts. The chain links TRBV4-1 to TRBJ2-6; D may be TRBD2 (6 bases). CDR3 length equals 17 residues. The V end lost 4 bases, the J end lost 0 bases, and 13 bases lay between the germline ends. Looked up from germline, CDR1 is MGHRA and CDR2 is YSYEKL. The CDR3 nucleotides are TGCGCCAGCAGCCTCCGGGACTTCCTCTCTGGGGCCAACGTCCTGACTTTC. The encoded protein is CASSLRDFLSGANVLTF.

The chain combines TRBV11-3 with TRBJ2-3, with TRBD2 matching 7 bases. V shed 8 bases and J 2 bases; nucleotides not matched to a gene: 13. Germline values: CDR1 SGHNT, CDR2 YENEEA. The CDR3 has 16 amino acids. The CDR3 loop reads CASSQGRLAVTDTQYF. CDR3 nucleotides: TGTGCCAGCTCCCAAGGCAGACTAGCCGTCACAGATACGCAGTATTTT.

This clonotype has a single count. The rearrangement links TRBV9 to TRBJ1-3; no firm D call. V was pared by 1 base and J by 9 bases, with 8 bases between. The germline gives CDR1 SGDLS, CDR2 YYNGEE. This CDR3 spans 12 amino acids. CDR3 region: CASSVYPGTIYF. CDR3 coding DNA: TGTGCCAGCAGCGTATACCCCGGCACCATATATTTT.